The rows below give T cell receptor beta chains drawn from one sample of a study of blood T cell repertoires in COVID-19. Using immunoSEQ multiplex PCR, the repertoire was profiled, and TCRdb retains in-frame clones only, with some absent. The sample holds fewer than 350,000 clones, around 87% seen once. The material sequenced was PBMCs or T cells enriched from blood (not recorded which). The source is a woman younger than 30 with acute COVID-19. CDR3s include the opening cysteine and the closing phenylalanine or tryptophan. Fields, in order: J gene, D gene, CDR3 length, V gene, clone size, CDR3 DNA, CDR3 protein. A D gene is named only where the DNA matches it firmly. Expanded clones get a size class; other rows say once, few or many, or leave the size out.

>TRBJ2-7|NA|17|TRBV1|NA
TGCACCAGCAGCCAAGAATGGACTAGCGGGACTTTCTACGAGCAGTACTTC
CTSSQEWTSGTFYEQYF
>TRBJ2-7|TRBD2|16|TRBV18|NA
TGTGCCAGCTCACCATCGGTGGGAGGGGTGAACTACGAGCAGTACTTC
CASSPSVGGVNYEQYF
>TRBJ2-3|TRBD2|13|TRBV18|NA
TGTGGTTCGCGGGAGGACAGCACAGATACGCAGTATTTT
CGSREDSTDTQYF
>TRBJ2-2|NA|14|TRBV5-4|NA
TGTGCCAGCAGCTGGGACTCTCAGCTTGGGGAGCTGTTTTTT
CASSWDSQLGELFF
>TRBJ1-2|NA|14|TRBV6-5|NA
TGTGCCAGCAGTTACTCGTGGGAGAGGGATGGCTACACCTTC
CASSYSWERDGYTF
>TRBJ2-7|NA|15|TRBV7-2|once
TGTGCCAGCAGCCCGGCCCCGGGATCGTTCTACGAGCAGTACTTC
CASSPAPGSFYEQYF
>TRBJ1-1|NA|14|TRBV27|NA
TGTGCCAGCAGTTTTCGCCCGGGGGTTGCTGAAGCTTTCTTT
CASSFRPGVAEAFF
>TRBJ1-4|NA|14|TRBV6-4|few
TGTGCCAGCCCCCTGCGGGCCGGAGTGGGGAAACTGTTTTTT
CASPLRAGVGKLFF
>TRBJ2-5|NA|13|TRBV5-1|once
TGCGCCAGCAGGATCGACCGGGGAGAGACCCAGTACTTC
CASRIDRGETQYF
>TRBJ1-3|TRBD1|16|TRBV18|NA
TGTGCCAGCTCACCACCGGGACAGGGGAGCGGAAACACCATATATTTT
CASSPPGQGSGNTIYF
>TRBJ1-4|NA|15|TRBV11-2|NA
TGTGCCAGCAGCTCTCAACCGGGACTCAATGAAAAACTGTTTTTT
CASSSQPGLNEKLFF